The T cell receptor (beta chain) under discussion was sequenced for a study of T-cell memory formation after mild COVID-19. Germline-derived CDR1 and CDR2 are SGHRS and YFSETQ. CDR3 length: 14 amino acids. Concerning this clonotype itself: One end of the junction varies from germline; a read error may be responsible.

5'RACE with constant-segment primers built TCRalpha and TCRbeta cDNA libraries with UMIs. MiXCR, applied by TCRdb to the 5' RACE reads, yields one record per CDR3 protein. The table lists about 310,000 distinct CDR3 sequences, roughly 15% of them singletons. This clonotype was obtained from a young man who had mild COVID-19 (a few samples of this study predate the infection). Cell type and time point are not known. The specimen sequenced was PBMCs or a T cell subset sorted from them (not recorded which). This chain links TRBV5-1 with TRBJ1-1; D perhaps matches TRBD1 (5 bases). The CDR3 nucleotides read TGCGCCAGCAGCTTAGGGGAGATGAACACTGAAGATTTCTTT. Translation gives CASSLGEMNTEDFF.